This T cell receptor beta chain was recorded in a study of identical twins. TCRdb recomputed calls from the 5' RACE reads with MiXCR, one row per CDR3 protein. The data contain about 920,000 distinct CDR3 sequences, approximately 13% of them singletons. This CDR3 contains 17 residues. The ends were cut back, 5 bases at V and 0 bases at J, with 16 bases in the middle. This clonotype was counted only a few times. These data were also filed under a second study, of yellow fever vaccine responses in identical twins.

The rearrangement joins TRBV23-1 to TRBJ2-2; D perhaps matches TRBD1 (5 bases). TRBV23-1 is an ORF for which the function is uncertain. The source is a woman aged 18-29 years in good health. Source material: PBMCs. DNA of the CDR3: TGCGCCAGCAGTGGAAGGGGCCGCCTGACGAACACCGGGGAGCTGTTTTTT. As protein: CASSGRGRLTNTGELFF.